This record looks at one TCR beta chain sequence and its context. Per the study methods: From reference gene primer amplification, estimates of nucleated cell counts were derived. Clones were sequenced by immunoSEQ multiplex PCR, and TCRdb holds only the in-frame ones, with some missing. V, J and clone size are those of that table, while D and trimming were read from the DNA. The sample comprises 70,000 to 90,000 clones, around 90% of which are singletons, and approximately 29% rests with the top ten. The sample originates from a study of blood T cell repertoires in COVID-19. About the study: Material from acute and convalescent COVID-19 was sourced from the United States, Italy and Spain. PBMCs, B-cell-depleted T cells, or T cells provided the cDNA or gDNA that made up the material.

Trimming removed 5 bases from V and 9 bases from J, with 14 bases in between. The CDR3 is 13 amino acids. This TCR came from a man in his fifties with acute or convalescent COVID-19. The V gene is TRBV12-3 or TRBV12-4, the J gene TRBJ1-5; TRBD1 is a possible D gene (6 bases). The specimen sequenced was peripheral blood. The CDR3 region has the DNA TGTGCCAGCAGTGCCACAGGGAGTCTGCCCCAGCATTTT. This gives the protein CASSATGSLPQHF.